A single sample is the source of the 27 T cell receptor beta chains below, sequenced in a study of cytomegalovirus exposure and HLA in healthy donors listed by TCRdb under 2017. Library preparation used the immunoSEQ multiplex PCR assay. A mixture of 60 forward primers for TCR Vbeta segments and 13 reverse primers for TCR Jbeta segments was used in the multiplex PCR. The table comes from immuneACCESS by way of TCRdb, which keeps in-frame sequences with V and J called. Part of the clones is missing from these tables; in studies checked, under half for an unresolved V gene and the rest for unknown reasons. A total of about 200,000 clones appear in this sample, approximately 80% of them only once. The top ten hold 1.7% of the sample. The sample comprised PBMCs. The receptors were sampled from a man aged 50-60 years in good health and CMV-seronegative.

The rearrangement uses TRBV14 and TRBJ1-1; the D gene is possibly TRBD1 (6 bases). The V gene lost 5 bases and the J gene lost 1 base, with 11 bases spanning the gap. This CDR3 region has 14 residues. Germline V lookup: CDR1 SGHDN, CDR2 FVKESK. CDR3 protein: CASSGQNKNTEAFF. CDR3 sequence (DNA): TGTGCCAGCAGCGGACAGAATAAGAACACTGAAGCTTTCTTT. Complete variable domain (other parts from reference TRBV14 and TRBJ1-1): EAGVTQFPSHSVIEKGQTVTLRCDPISGHDNLYWYRRVMGKEIKFLLHFVKESKQDESGMPNNRFLAERTGGTYSTLKVQPAELEDSGVYFCASSGQNKNTEAFFGQGTRLTVV.

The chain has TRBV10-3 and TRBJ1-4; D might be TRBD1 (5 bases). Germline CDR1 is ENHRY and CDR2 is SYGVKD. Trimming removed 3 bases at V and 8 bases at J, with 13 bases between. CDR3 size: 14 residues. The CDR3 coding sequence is TGTGCCATCAGTGAAGGGACTTCCCAGGAAAAACTGTTTTTT. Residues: CAISEGTSQEKLFF.

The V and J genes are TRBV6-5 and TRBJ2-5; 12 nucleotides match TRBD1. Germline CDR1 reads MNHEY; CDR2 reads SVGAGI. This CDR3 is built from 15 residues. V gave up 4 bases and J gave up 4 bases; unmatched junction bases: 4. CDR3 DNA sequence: TGTGCCAGCAGTTCCGGGACAGGGGGCTTAGAGACCCAGTACTTC. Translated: CASSSGTGGLETQYF.

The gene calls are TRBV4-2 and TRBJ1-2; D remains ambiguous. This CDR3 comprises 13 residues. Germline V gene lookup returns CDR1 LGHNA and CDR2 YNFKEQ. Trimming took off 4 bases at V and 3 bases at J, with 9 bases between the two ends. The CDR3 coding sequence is TGTGCCAGCAGCCTCCGGGAGGACTATGGCTACACCTTC. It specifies CASSLREDYGYTF.

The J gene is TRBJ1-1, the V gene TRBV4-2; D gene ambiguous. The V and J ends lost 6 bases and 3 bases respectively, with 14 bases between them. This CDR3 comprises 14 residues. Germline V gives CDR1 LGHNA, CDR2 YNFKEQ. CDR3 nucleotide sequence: TGTGCCAGCAGACCACGACACTCCGACACTGAAGCTTTCTTT. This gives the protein CASRPRHSDTEAFF.

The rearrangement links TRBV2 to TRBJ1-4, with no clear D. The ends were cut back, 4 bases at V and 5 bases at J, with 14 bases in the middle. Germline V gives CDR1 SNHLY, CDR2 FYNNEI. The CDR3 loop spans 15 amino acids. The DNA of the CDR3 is TGTGCCAGCAGTGCCGGGAGCGGAGACAATGAAAAACTGTTTTTT. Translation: CASSAGSGDNEKLFF.

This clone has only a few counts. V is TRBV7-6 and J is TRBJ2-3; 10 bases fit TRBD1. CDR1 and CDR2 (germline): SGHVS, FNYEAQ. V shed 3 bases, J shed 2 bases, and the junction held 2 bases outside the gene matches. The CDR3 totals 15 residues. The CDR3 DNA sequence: TGTGCCAGCAGCTTGACAGGGGGCAACACAGATACGCAGTATTTT. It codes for CASSLTGGNTDTQYF.

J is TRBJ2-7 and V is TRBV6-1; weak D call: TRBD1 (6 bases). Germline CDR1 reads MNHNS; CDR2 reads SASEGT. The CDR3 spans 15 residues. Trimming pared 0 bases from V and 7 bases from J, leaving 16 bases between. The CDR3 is CASSEAPKGVREQYF. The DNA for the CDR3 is TGTGCCAGCAGTGAAGCGCCTAAGGGGGTGAGAGAGCAGTACTTC.

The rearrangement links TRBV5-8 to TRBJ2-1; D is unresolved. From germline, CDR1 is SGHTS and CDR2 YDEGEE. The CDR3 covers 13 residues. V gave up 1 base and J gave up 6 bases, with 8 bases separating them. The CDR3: CASSLWRSNEQFF. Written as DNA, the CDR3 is TGTGCCAGCAGCTTGTGGAGATCCAATGAGCAGTTCTTC.

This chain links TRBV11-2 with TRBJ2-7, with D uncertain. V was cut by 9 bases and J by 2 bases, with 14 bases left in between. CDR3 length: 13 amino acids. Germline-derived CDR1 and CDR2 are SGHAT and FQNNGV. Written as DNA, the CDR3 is TGTGCCAGTACCTCGGAACGGGCCTACGAGCAGTACTTC. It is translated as CASTSERAYEQYF.

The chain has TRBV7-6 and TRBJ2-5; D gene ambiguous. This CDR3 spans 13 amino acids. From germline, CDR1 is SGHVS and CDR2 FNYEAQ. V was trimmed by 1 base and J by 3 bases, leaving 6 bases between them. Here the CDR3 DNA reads TGTGCCAGCAGCTTAGGCGCTAAAGAGACCCAGTACTTC. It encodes CASSLGAKETQYF.

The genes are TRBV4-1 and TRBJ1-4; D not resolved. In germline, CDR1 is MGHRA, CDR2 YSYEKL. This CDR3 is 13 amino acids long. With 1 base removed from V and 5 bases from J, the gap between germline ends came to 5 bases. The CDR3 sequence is CASSQVGNEKLFF. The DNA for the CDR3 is TGCGCCAGCAGCCAAGTCGGGAATGAAAAACTGTTTTTT.

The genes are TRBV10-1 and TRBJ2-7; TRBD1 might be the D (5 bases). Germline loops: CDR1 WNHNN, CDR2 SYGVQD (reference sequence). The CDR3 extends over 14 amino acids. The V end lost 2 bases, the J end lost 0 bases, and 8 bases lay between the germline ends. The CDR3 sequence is CASSEAGISYEQYF. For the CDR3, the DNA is TGCGCCAGCAGTGAGGCAGGGATCTCCTACGAGCAGTACTTC.

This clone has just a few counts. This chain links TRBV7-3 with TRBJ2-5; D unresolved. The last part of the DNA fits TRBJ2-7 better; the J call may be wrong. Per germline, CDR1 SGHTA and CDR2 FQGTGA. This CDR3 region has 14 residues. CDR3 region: CASSLGPSSYEQYF. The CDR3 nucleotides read TGTGCCAGCAGCTTAGGTCCCTCCTCCTACGAGCAGTACTTC.

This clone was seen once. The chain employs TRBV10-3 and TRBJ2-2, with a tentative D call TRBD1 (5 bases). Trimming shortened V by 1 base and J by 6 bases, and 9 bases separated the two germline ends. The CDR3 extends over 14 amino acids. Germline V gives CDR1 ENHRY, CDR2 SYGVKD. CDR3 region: CAISEYGHAGELFF. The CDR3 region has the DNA TGTGCCATCAGTGAGTATGGACACGCCGGGGAGCTGTTTTTT.

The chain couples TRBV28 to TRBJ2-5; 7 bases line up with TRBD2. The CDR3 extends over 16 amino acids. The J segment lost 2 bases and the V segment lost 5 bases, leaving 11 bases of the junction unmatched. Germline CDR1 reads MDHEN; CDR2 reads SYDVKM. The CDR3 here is CASSTSGNKKQETQYF. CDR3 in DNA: TGTGCCAGCAGTACCAGCGGGAATAAAAAACAAGAGACCCAGTACTTC.

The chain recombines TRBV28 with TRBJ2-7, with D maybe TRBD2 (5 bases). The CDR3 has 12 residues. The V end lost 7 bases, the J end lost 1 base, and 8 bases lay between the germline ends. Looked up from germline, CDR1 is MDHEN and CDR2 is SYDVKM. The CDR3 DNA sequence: TGTGCCAGCACTCCGGGGTCCTACGAGCAGTACTTC. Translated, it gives CASTPGSYEQYF.

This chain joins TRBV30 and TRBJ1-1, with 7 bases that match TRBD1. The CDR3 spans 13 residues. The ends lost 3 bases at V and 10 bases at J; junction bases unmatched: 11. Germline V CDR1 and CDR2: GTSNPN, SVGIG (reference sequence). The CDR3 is CAWRGTGVAGAFF. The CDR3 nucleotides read TGTGCCTGGAGGGGAACAGGGGTAGCCGGAGCTTTCTTT.

CDR3 bases: TGTGCCAGCAGCCTCACTAGCGGGAGATACATTCAGTACTTC. This gives the protein CASSLTSGRYIQYF. The rearrangement joins TRBV28 to TRBJ2-4; TRBD2 agrees at 11 bases. The CDR3 extends over 14 amino acids. J gave up 8 bases and V 6 bases, and 6 bases lay outside the gene matches. Germline V gives CDR1 MDHEN, CDR2 SYDVKM. Filled out from reference TRBV28 and TRBJ2-4, the complete variable domain reads DVKVTQSSRYLVKRTGEKVFLECVQDMDHENMFWYRQDPGLGLRLIYFSYDVKMKEKGDIPEGYSVSREKKERFSLILESASTNQTSMYLCASSLTSGRYIQYFGAGTRLSVL.

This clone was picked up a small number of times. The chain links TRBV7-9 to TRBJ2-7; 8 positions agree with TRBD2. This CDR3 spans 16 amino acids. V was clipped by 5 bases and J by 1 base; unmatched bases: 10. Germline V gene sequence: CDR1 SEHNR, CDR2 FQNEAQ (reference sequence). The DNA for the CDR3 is TGTGCCAGCAGCCCCTCCAGTAGCGGGAAATCCTACGAGCAGTACTTC. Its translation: CASSPSSSGKSYEQYF.

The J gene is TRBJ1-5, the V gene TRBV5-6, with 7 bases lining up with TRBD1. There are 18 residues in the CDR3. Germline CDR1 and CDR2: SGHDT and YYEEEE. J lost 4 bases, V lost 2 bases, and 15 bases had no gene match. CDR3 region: CASSLMTGQVLGNQPQHF. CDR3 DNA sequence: TGTGCCAGCAGCTTAATGACAGGGCAAGTGTTAGGTAATCAGCCCCAGCATTTT.

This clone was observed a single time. The CDR3 region is CASSSPQTGAYEQYF. The CDR3 DNA is TGTGCCAGCAGCTCACCGCAGACGGGAGCCTACGAGCAGTACTTC. V is TRBV28 and J is TRBJ2-7; possibly TRBD2 for D (6 bases). Trimming left V 6 bases short and J 2 bases short, with 17 bases between. This CDR3 region has 15 residues. Germline V lookup: CDR1 MDHEN, CDR2 SYDVKM.

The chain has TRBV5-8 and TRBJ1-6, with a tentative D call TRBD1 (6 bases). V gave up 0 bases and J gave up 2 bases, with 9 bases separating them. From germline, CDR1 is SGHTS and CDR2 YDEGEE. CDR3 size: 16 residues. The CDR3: CASSLGQGTYNSPLHF. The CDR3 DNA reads TGTGCCAGCAGCTTGGGTCAGGGGACCTATAATTCACCCCTCCACTTT.

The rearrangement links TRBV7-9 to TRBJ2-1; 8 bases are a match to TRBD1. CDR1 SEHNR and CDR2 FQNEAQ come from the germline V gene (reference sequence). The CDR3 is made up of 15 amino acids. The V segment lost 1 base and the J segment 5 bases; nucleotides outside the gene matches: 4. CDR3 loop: CASSLGQGAHNEQFF. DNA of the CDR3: TGTGCCAGCAGCTTAGGTCAGGGGGCTCACAATGAGCAGTTCTTC.

CDR3: CASSDRGLASGNTIYF. The CDR3 region has the DNA TGTGCCAGCAGTGACAGGGGGCTCGCTTCTGGAAACACCATATATTTT. V gene TRBV9 combines with J gene TRBJ1-3; 10 nucleotides agree with TRBD1. CDR1 and CDR2 from the germline V gene are SGDLS and YYNGEE. With 5 bases clipped from V and 1 base from J, the junction kept 6 bases outside the gene matches. CDR3 length: 16 residues.

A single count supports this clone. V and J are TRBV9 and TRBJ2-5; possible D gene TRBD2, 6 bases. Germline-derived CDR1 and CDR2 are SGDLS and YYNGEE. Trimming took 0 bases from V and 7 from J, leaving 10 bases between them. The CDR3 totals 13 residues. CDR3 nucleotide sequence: TGTGCCAGCAGCGTAGTTTTGGGGGGGACCCAGTACTTC. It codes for CASSVVLGGTQYF.

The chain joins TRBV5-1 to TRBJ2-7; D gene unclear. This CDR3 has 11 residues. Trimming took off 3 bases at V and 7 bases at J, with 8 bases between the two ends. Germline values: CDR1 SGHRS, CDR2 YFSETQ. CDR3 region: CASSSGLEQYF. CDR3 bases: TGCGCCAGCAGCTCGGGTCTTGAGCAGTACTTC.